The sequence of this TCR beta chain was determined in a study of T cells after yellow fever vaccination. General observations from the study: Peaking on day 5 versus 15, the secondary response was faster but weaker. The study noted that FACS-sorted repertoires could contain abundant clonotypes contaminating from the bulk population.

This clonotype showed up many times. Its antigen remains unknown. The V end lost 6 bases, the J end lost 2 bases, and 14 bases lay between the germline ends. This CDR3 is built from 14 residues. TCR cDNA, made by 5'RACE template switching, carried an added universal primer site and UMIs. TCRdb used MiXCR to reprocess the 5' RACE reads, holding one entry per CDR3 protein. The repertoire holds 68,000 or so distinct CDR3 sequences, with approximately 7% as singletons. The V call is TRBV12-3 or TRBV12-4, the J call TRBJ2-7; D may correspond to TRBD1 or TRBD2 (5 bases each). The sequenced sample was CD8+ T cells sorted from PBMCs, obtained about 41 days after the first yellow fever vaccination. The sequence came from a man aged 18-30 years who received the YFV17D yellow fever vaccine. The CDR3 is CASSPGRLTYEQYF. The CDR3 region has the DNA TGTGCCAGCAGCCCGGGACGGCTAACCTACGAGCAGTACTTC.